These 29 T cell receptor beta chains were sequenced from one sample in a study of cytomegalovirus exposure and HLA in healthy donors. Primers included in the PCR were 60 Vbeta and 13 Jbeta primers. Sequencing was performed with immunoSEQ multiplex PCR; in TCRdb, only in-frame clones are kept and a portion is missing. This sample has almost 200,000 clones, with roughly 85% found just once. Sequencing was done on a sample of PBMCs. All receptors derive from a woman between 50 and 59 years old in good health and CMV-seronegative.

The rearrangement uses TRBV4-3 and TRBJ2-5; D is possibly TRBD1 (5 bases). Trimming cost V 0 bases and J 9 bases, with 14 bases left between them. The CDR3 totals 14 residues. CDR1 LGHNA and CDR2 YSLEER come from the germline V gene. The CDR3 DNA reads as TGCGCCAGCAGCCAAGAAGCCCACATAGGGGCCCAGTACTTC. Protein product: CASSQEAHIGAQYF.

This rearrangement joins TRBV6-5 to TRBJ2-7; D gene ambiguous. Germline V CDR1 and CDR2: MNHEY, SVGAGI. The germline V and J ends were trimmed by 5 bases and 3 bases, with 14 bases remaining between them. The CDR3 length is 14 residues. CDR3 in amino acids: CASSLIPLGYEQYF. The DNA of the CDR3 is TGTGCCAGCAGTCTAATACCCCTCGGCTACGAGCAGTACTTC.

The rearrangement joins TRBV4-1 to TRBJ1-1, with D possibly being TRBD1 (5 bases). The V end was cut by 0 bases, the J end by 2 bases, with 22 bases between. CDR1 is MGHRA and CDR2 is YSYEKL in the germline V gene. This CDR3 contains 19 residues. The CDR3 here is CASSQDGVDKTGRNTEAFF. The CDR3 region has the DNA TGCGCCAGCAGCCAAGATGGAGTGGATAAAACAGGTCGAAACACTGAAGCTTTCTTT.

CDR3 sequence (DNA): TGTGCCAGCTCACCACCGGGACAGGGTGCGGGAAACACCATATATTTT. It yields the protein CASSPPGQGAGNTIYF. The V gene is TRBV18, the J gene TRBJ1-3, with TRBD1 matching 9 bases. The CDR3 is made up of 16 amino acids. Germline V CDR1 and CDR2: KGHSH, LQKENI. J lost 4 bases, V lost 0 bases, and 4 bases had no gene match.

The chain couples TRBV25-1 to TRBJ2-6; TRBD2 agrees at 9 bases. CDR1 is MGHDK, CDR2 SYGVNS, per germline. V was clipped by 2 bases and J by 5 bases; unmatched bases: 10. This CDR3 region has 18 residues. The CDR3 region has the DNA TGTGCCAGCAGTGAAGCCGGCTCTAGCGGGGTTAGGGCCAACGTCCTGACTTTC. Protein: CASSEAGSSGVRANVLTF.

The rearrangement joins TRBV29-1 to TRBJ1-2; 7 positions match TRBD1. V dropped 1 base and J dropped 5; count of bases not matched to a gene: 13. The germline V gene has CDR1 SQVTM and CDR2 ANQGSEA. There are 16 residues in the CDR3. The CDR3: CSVEGWRLEGAYGYTF. The CDR3 coding sequence is TGCAGCGTTGAAGGCTGGCGGTTGGAGGGGGCGTATGGCTACACCTTC.

A word on this clone: One junction end does not reproduce the germline sequence, and a read error may be involved. The chain combines TRBV7-9 with TRBJ2-7, with 7 bases that match TRBD2. Per the germline V gene, CDR1 is SEHNR and CDR2 is FQNEAQ (reference sequence). CDR3 length equals 15 residues. CDR3 DNA: TGTTCCAGCAGCTTAGATAGCGGGCGAAGGAACGAGCAGTACTTC. Translating gives CSSSLDSGRRNEQYF.

This clone turned up a few times. The rearrangement joins TRBV7-6 to TRBJ2-1, with D possibly being TRBD2 (6 bases). Between the trimmed V and J ends, which lost 0 bases and 3 bases, there was a span of 12 bases. CDR1 is SGHVS, CDR2 FNYEAQ, per germline. The CDR3 runs to 16 residues. The CDR3 DNA sequence: TGTGCCAGCAGCTTAGCTACCGGGAGTTTCTACAATGAGCAGTTCTTC. Encoded protein: CASSLATGSFYNEQFF.

This clone has a handful of counts. V usage is TRBV7-9 and J usage is TRBJ2-2; 11 nucleotides line up with TRBD2. CDR3 length: 18 residues. V shed 5 bases, J shed 2 bases, and the junction held 10 bases outside the gene matches. Germline CDR1 SEHNR, CDR2 FQNEAQ (reference sequence). The DNA for the CDR3 is TGTGCCAGCAGCCCCTTGGGACTAGCGGCGATTAACACCGGGGAGCTGTTTTTT. As protein: CASSPLGLAAINTGELFF.

The chain couples TRBV5-1 to TRBJ2-2; D gene unclear. With 0 bases removed from V and 4 bases from J, the gap between germline ends came to 7 bases. This CDR3 region has 14 residues. CDR1 is SGHRS, CDR2 YFSETQ, per germline. The CDR3 nucleotides are TGCGCCAGCAGCTTGGGGCTCCCCACCGGGGAGCTGTTTTTT. It translates to CASSLGLPTGELFF.

The rearrangement joins TRBV7-9 to TRBJ2-7, with D tentatively TRBD1 (6 bases). The CDR3 loop spans 13 amino acids. Between the trimmed V and J ends, which lost 3 bases and 12 bases, there was a span of 18 bases. CDR1 is SEHNR, CDR2 FQNEAQ, per germline (reference sequence). The CDR3 nucleotides are TGTGCCAGCAGCTTCTCGGTACAGGGAGATTCGTACTTC. Translation gives CASSFSVQGDSYF.

The chain is built from TRBV28 and TRBJ2-1; 8 bases map to TRBD2. V shed 6 bases, J shed 8 bases, and the junction held 12 bases outside the gene matches. CDR1 is MDHEN and CDR2 is SYDVKM in the germline V gene. CDR3 length: 15 amino acids. The CDR3 here is CASSVPGLAKDEQFF. The CDR3 DNA follows: TGTGCCAGCAGCGTCCCCGGACTAGCCAAGGATGAGCAGTTCTTC.

This rearrangement joins TRBV7-9 to TRBJ1-2, with 10 bases that match TRBD1. The CDR3 extends over 18 amino acids. The germline gives CDR1 SEHNR, CDR2 FQNEAQ (reference sequence). V shed 1 base, J shed 0 bases, and the junction held 8 bases outside the gene matches. As DNA, the CDR3 is TGTGCCAGCAGCTTAGAGGGGACAGGGGACCTAGCTAACTATGGCTACACCTTC. Amino acid sequence: CASSLEGTGDLANYGYTF.

The V and J genes are TRBV5-1 and TRBJ2-1; possibly TRBD2 for D (5 bases). The germline CDR1 and CDR2 sequences are SGHRS and YFSETQ. V was cut by 2 bases and J by 5 bases, with 17 bases left in between. This CDR3 spans 16 amino acids. As DNA, the CDR3 is TGCGCCAGCAGCTTCCGAGAGGACTCCGGGCACAATGAGCAGTTCTTC. Its translation: CASSFREDSGHNEQFF.

Remarks on this clone: The sample contains more than one DNA sequence encoding this CDR3. V gene TRBV6-1 combines with J gene TRBJ2-7, with TRBD2 identical over 7 bases. Trimming removed 6 bases from V and 0 bases from J; junction bases left unmatched: 2. CDR3 size: 13 residues. From germline, CDR1 is MNHNS and CDR2 SASEGT. For the CDR3, the DNA is TGTGCCAGCAGAGGCGGGAGCTCCTACGAGCAGTACTTC. Encoded protein: CASRGGSSYEQYF.

The rearrangement links TRBV5-1 to TRBJ2-5; D gene ambiguous. Trimming took off 0 bases at V and 2 bases at J, with 8 bases between the two ends. This CDR3 comprises 14 residues. The germline V gene has CDR1 SGHRS and CDR2 YFSETQ. CDR3 in amino acids: CASSLAATQETQYF. The CDR3 nucleotides are TGCGCCAGCAGCTTGGCCGCGACTCAAGAGACCCAGTACTTC.

The chain recombines TRBV27 with TRBJ2-7, with 8 nucleotides matching TRBD1. The CDR3 consists of 16 residues. CDR1 and CDR2 (germline): MNHEY, SMNVEV (reference sequence). Trimming took 3 bases from V and 4 from J; bases not matched to a gene: 11. CDR3 in amino acids: CASSFAPTGASYEQYF. The DNA for the CDR3 is TGTGCCAGCAGTTTTGCACCGACAGGGGCCTCTTACGAGCAGTACTTC.

The sample holds a few counts of this clone. The chain links TRBV7-9 to TRBJ2-5; D is perhaps TRBD1 (5 bases). The CDR3 runs 13 residues. CDR1 is SEHNR, CDR2 FQNEAQ, per germline (reference sequence). V was clipped by 1 base and J by 5 bases, with 8 bases between them. CDR3 in amino acids: CASSLGGWETQYF. DNA of the CDR3: TGTGCCAGCAGCTTAGGGGGCTGGGAGACCCAGTACTTC.

The chain joins TRBV27 to TRBJ1-2; 7 bases line up with TRBD1. The germline V gene encodes CDR1 MNHEY and CDR2 SMNVEV (reference sequence). After removal of 5 bases from V and 3 bases from J, the junction contained 6 bases not matched to a gene. The CDR3 loop spans 14 amino acids. CDR3 region: CASSARQGDYGYTF. The CDR3 nucleotides are TGTGCCAGCAGTGCCCGACAGGGAGACTATGGCTACACCTTC.

This chain connects TRBV7-2 to TRBJ2-1; 9 nucleotides line up with TRBD1. CDR3 size: 14 residues. CDR1 is SGHTA and CDR2 is FQGNSA in the germline V gene. With V trimmed by 5 bases and J by 5 bases, 4 bases remained unmatched. The CDR3 loop reads CASSGTGTNNEQFF. The CDR3 DNA reads as TGTGCCAGCAGCGGGACAGGGACTAACAATGAGCAGTTCTTC.

The chain joins TRBV30 to TRBJ2-5, with 12 bases fitting TRBD2. The CDR3 runs to 14 residues. Germline V CDR1 and CDR2: GTSNPN, SVGIG (reference sequence). J was trimmed by 6 bases and V by 2 bases; bases with no gene match: 4. The CDR3 loop is CAWSIGLAGQTQYF. CDR3 nucleotide sequence: TGTGCCTGGAGTATTGGACTAGCGGGACAGACCCAGTACTTC.

This clone appeared a few times. This chain joins TRBV7-3 and TRBJ1-5, with 8 bases aligning to TRBD1. CDR1 and CDR2 (germline): SGHTA, FQGTGA. The CDR3 spans 13 residues. Unmatched junction bases numbered 4, after V lost 5 bases and J lost 7 bases. The CDR3 here is CASSMDRAQPQHF. In DNA, the CDR3 is TGTGCCAGCAGCATGGACAGGGCGCAGCCCCAGCATTTT.

V gene TRBV28 combines with J gene TRBJ1-2; D may be TRBD1 (5 bases). The germline CDR1 and CDR2 sequences are MDHEN and SYDVKM. The CDR3 consists of 16 residues. V dropped 6 bases and J dropped 4 bases, with 21 bases sitting between them. The DNA for the CDR3 is TGTGCCAGCAGCCAAATCGGGGGGAGTGGGCTCTATGGCTACACCTTC. This translates into CASSQIGGSGLYGYTF.

This sequence joins TRBV7-2 and TRBJ2-6, with D perhaps TRBD2 (5 bases). CDR3 size: 16 residues. Germline V CDR1 and CDR2: SGHTA, FQGNSA. Trimming removed 4 bases at V and 1 base at J, with 11 bases between. The CDR3 region is CASSSLGVSGANVLTF. In nucleotides, the CDR3 is TGTGCCAGCAGCTCCCTCGGGGTTTCTGGGGCCAACGTCCTGACTTTC.

V gene TRBV7-2 combines with J gene TRBJ2-1, with 7 nucleotides matching TRBD2. Trimming at V came to 7 bases and at J to 8 bases, leaving 8 bases not matched to a gene. The CDR3 is made up of 13 amino acids. The V gene's germline CDR1 is SGHTA and CDR2 FQGNSA. Here the CDR3 DNA reads TGTGCCAGCAAAACCCGGGGGGAGGATGAGCAGTTCTTC. This sequence encodes CASKTRGEDEQFF. Together with reference TRBV7-2 and TRBJ2-1, the CDR3 gives the full variable domain: GAGVSQSPSNKVTEKGKDVELRCDPISGHTALYWYRQSLGQGLEFLIYFQGNSAPDKSGLPSDRFSAERTGGSVSTLTIQRTQQEDSAVYLCASKTRGEDEQFFGPGTRLTVL.

The chain is built from TRBV18 and TRBJ1-1, with a possible D match to TRBD1 (5 bases). Germline CDR1 and CDR2: KGHSH and LQKENI. This CDR3 is 14 amino acids long. The germline V and J ends were trimmed by 3 bases and 11 bases, with 19 bases remaining between them. CDR3 amino acids: CASSPIPSNKGAFF. The CDR3 DNA reads TGTGCCAGCTCACCTATTCCATCAAATAAGGGGGCTTTCTTT.

This clone has just a few counts. This CDR3 is CASRSQTSGNYNEQFF. The CDR3 coding sequence is TGTGCCAGCAGGTCTCAGACTAGCGGCAATTACAATGAGCAGTTCTTC. The V gene is TRBV7-3, the J gene TRBJ2-1; 9 bases map to TRBD2. Trimming removed 6 bases from V and 4 bases from J; junction bases left unmatched: 10. The CDR3 is 16 amino acids. The V gene's germline CDR1 is SGHTA and CDR2 FQGTGA.

The rearrangement links TRBV28 to TRBJ2-1; 7 nucleotides line up with TRBD1. V shed 5 bases, J shed 4 bases, and the junction held 8 bases outside the gene matches. CDR3 length: 15 residues. Germline-derived CDR1 and CDR2 are MDHEN and SYDVKM. CDR3 loop: CASSPSGTAYNEQFF. The CDR3 coding sequence is TGTGCCAGCAGTCCTTCCGGGACAGCATACAATGAGCAGTTCTTC.

Concerning this clone itself: Different DNA sequences within this sample yield the same CDR3. The chain employs TRBV5-4 and TRBJ2-3; 8 bases agree with TRBD2. The CDR3 spans 15 residues. The J segment lost 1 base and the V segment lost 1 base, leaving 2 bases of the junction unmatched. CDR1 SGHNT and CDR2 YYREEE come from the germline V gene (reference sequence). The CDR3 DNA reads as TGTGCCAGCAGCTTGCGTAGCGGGGGCACAGATACGCAGTATTTT. It yields the protein CASSLRSGGTDTQYF.